The 32 T cell receptor beta chains below come from one sample, sequenced in a study of graft-versus-host responses after intestinal transplantation. For these receptors, no antigen is known. TCRdb keeps only in-frame clones here, not all; method: immunoSEQ multiplex PCR. The sample has around 45,000 clones, around nine tenths seen once. This sample comprised unstimulated CD4+ T cells sorted from spleen or lymph node cells, obtained before transplant. The receptors here all came from a human donor who was the organ donor for an intestinal transplant.

The V call is TRBV11-2, the J call TRBJ2-5; 13 bases are a match to TRBD2. V trimming: 7 bases; J trimming: 1 base; junction bases outside the gene matches: 6. The CDR3 consists of 16 residues. CDR1 is SGHAT and CDR2 is FQNNGV in the germline V gene. CDR3 residues: CASTATSGRPQETQYF. CDR3 DNA: TGTGCCAGCACCGCGACTAGCGGGAGGCCCCAAGAGACCCAGTACTTC.

This chain links TRBV28 with TRBJ2-7; perhaps TRBD1 as D (6 bases). Germline CDR1 is MDHEN and CDR2 is SYDVKM. Trimming pared 3 bases from V and 7 bases from J, leaving 16 bases between. The CDR3 extends over 14 amino acids. CDR3 sequence reads: CASSFYPRGGEQYF. CDR3 DNA: TGTGCCAGCAGTTTCTACCCCAGGGGTGGGGAGCAGTACTTC.

The chain employs TRBV29-1 and TRBJ2-1, with 11 bases fitting TRBD1. Losses at the gene ends were 1 base for V and 5 bases for J; bases not matched to a gene: 7. CDR3 length: 16 amino acids. Germline V lookup: CDR1 SQVTM, CDR2 ANQGSEA. The CDR3 loop reads CSVEVPDRGLNNEQFF. In DNA, the CDR3 is TGCAGCGTTGAAGTTCCGGACAGGGGGCTTAACAATGAGCAGTTCTTC.

The V and J genes are TRBV6-6 and TRBJ2-5; D is unclear. Germline-derived CDR1 and CDR2 are MNHNY and SVGAGI (reference sequence). V lost 10 bases to trimming and J lost 0 bases, with 18 bases between them. The CDR3 length is 15 residues. In DNA form, the CDR3 reads TGTGCCACAGCACGACGGCCTGTGTACCAAGAGACCCAGTACTTC. Translation: CATARRPVYQETQYF.

The V gene is TRBV19, the J gene TRBJ2-7; 9 bases match TRBD1. This CDR3 region has 14 residues. Germline CDR1 and CDR2: LNHDA and SQIVND (reference sequence). J lost 3 bases, V lost 5 bases, and 5 bases had no gene match. The CDR3 DNA is TGTGCCAGTAGTCCTCAGGGACAGGGCTACGAGCAGTACTTC. Its translation is CASSPQGQGYEQYF.

This chain joins TRBV13 and TRBJ2-7, with a possible D match to TRBD2 (7 bases). The CDR3 totals 12 residues. The V end was cut by 5 bases, the J end by 13 bases, with 18 bases between. Germline loops: CDR1 PRHDT, CDR2 FYEKMQ (reference sequence). CDR3 in DNA: TGTGCCAGCAGCCATTCAGGGAGGGGGACTTACTTC. Translation: CASSHSGRGTYF.

As concerns this clone: In the same sample, other DNA sequences code for this CDR3. The chain has TRBV20-1 and TRBJ2-7, with a tentative D call TRBD2 (6 bases). This CDR3 is built from 11 residues. Germline V gene data show CDR1 as DFQATT and CDR2 as SNEGSKA (reference sequence). Trimming stripped 3 bases from V and 3 bases from J, with 6 bases between. The CDR3 loop is CSARTSYEQYF. In DNA, the CDR3 is TGCAGTGCTAGGACTAGCTACGAGCAGTACTTC.

As concerns this clone: An end of the junction differs from the germline gene, which may be a read error. The chain joins TRBV28 to TRBJ2-2; 8 nucleotides align to TRBD2. This CDR3 spans 15 amino acids. Germline V gene sequence: CDR1 MDHEN, CDR2 SYDVKM. The CDR3 coding sequence is TGTGCCAGCAGTTTTGGGAACAGACGGAGCGGGGGGCTGTTTTTT. Protein sequence: CASSFGNRRSGGLFF.

The chain uses TRBV30 and TRBJ1-4; tentatively, D is TRBD1 (6 bases). CDR1 and CDR2 from the germline V gene are GTSNPN and SVGIG (reference sequence). The V end lost 6 bases, the J end lost 7 bases, and 15 bases lay between the germline ends. CDR3 length: 13 residues. In nucleotides, the CDR3 is TGTGCCTGCGCGGGGGGCGCGGGTGAAAAACTGTTTTTT. Its translation is CACAGGAGEKLFF. The entire variable domain, with the rest obtained from reference TRBV30 and TRBJ1-4, is as follows: SQTIHQWPATLVQPVGSPLSLECTVEGTSNPNLYWYRQAAGRGLQLLFYSVGIGQISSEVPQNLSASRPQDRQFILSSKKLLLSDSGFYLCACAGGAGEKLFFGSGTQLSVL.

The V gene is TRBV19, the J gene TRBJ1-5; D is perhaps TRBD1 (5 bases). Trimming cost V 5 bases and J 4 bases, with 9 bases left between them. This CDR3 comprises 13 residues. Germline CDR1 reads LNHDA; CDR2 reads SQIVND (reference sequence). The CDR3 sequence is CASSSQGNQPQHF. CDR3 sequence (DNA): TGTGCCAGTAGTTCCCAGGGTAATCAGCCCCAGCATTTT.

The chain employs TRBV7-2 and TRBJ1-1; D gene ambiguous. V was pared by 5 bases and J by 4 bases, with 17 bases between. The CDR3 sequence is 15 residues long. Germline CDR1 reads SGHTA; CDR2 reads FQGNSA. CDR3 nucleotide sequence: TGTGCCAGCAGCCGCCCATGGGAACGGGGCACTGAAGCTTTCTTT. It specifies CASSRPWERGTEAFF.

This sequence joins TRBV5-6 and TRBJ1-2; possible D gene TRBD1, 6 bases. The CDR3 is 14 residues long. CDR1 and CDR2 (germline): SGHDT, YYEEEE. The V gene lost 5 bases and the J gene lost 4 bases, with 15 bases spanning the gap. The DNA for the CDR3 is TGTGCCAGCAGATTCCCTGGACAGATCTATGGCTACACCTTC. This translates into CASRFPGQIYGYTF.

The V and J genes are TRBV27 and TRBJ2-3; 8 bases line up with TRBD2. Germline CDR1 MNHEY, CDR2 SMNVEV (reference sequence). This CDR3 comprises 15 residues. With V trimmed by 3 bases and J by 2 bases, 4 bases remained unmatched. The CDR3 loop is CASSFTSGTTDTQYF. The CDR3, as DNA: TGTGCCAGCAGTTTCACTAGCGGAACCACAGATACGCAGTATTTT.

This chain connects TRBV11-2 to TRBJ2-7; 9 bases map to TRBD1. CDR3 length: 14 residues. With 3 bases clipped from V and 5 bases from J, the junction kept 5 bases outside the gene matches. CDR1 and CDR2 from the germline V gene are SGHAT and FQNNGV. Here the CDR3 reads CASSFDRGSHEQYF. The CDR3 DNA reads TGTGCCAGCAGCTTCGACAGGGGGTCTCACGAGCAGTACTTC.

This chain joins TRBV4-1 and TRBJ2-5, with TRBD2 matching over 12 bases. The V and J ends lost 2 bases and 5 bases, in that order; junction bases with no gene match: 6. CDR3 length equals 16 residues. Germline values: CDR1 MGHRA, CDR2 YSYEKL. The CDR3 region is CASSQMTSGSGETQYF. CDR3 coding DNA: TGCGCCAGCAGCCAAATGACTAGCGGGAGTGGGGAGACCCAGTACTTC.

The chain is built from TRBV4-2 and TRBJ1-3, with D hard to call. This CDR3 is 15 amino acids long. Germline V gene lookup returns CDR1 LGHNA and CDR2 YNFKEQ. The V end was cut by 0 bases, the J end by 1 base, with 7 bases between. The CDR3 nucleotides read TGTGCCAGCAGCCAAGATAGGGTATCTGGAAACACCATATATTTT. This gives the protein CASSQDRVSGNTIYF.

This clone was recorded only once. V is TRBV28 and J is TRBJ2-3; perhaps TRBD1 as D (6 bases). The CDR3 is made up of 17 amino acids. Germline lookup yields CDR1 MDHEN and CDR2 SYDVKM. Trimming left V 6 bases short and J 2 bases short, with 21 bases between. CDR3 region: CASRKSTGLTPTDTQYF. The CDR3 DNA reads TGTGCCAGCAGAAAAAGCACAGGGTTGACACCCACAGATACGCAGTATTTT. Full variable domain (outside the CDR3, taken from reference TRBV28 and TRBJ2-3): DVKVTQSSRYLVKRTGEKVFLECVQDMDHENMFWYRQDPGLGLRLIYFSYDVKMKEKGDIPEGYSVSREKKERFSLILESASTNQTSMYLCASRKSTGLTPTDTQYFGPGTRLTVL.

This clone has a single count. The chain couples TRBV28 to TRBJ2-1; 9 bases agree with TRBD1. Trimming cost V 6 bases and J 4 bases; bases outside gene matches: 4. This CDR3 contains 14 residues. Germline CDR1 and CDR2: MDHEN and SYDVKM. The DNA for the CDR3 is TGTGCCAGCAGCCCCGGGACAGGGTACAATGAGCAGTTCTTC. It codes for CASSPGTGYNEQFF.

The V gene is TRBV7-7, the J gene TRBJ2-3; D call uncertain. Germline CDR1 and CDR2: SSHAT and FNYEAQ (reference sequence). This CDR3 contains 14 residues. V dropped 2 bases and J dropped 2 bases, with 8 bases sitting between them. For the CDR3, the DNA is TGTGCCAGCAGCTTAAACAGTTTCACAGATACGCAGTATTTT. It translates to CASSLNSFTDTQYF.

This rearrangement joins TRBV10-3 to TRBJ2-1; D unclear. Germline CDR1 reads ENHRY; CDR2 reads SYGVKD. V was trimmed by 10 bases and J by 2 bases, leaving 9 bases between them. The CDR3 consists of 12 residues. CDR3 coding DNA: TGTGCCAGTACCGGGCCCTACAATGAGCAGTTCTTC. This sequence encodes CASTGPYNEQFF.

This chain joins TRBV19 and TRBJ1-1; the D is unclear. There are 11 residues in the CDR3. Germline assignment: CDR1 LNHDA and CDR2 SQIVND (reference sequence). Trimming removed 6 bases from V and 9 bases from J, with 11 bases in between. CDR3 coding DNA: TGTGCCAGTAGCACGGTTTCTAAAGCTTTCTTT. Translation: CASSTVSKAFF.

The chain couples TRBV5-1 to TRBJ2-7; TRBD2 aligns across 10 bases. After removal of 5 bases from V and 1 base from J, the junction contained 0 bases not matched to a gene. The CDR3 totals 13 residues. The V gene's germline CDR1 is SGHRS and CDR2 YFSETQ. The CDR3 sequence: CASRLAGSYEQYF. The CDR3 DNA is TGCGCCAGCAGACTAGCGGGGTCCTACGAGCAGTACTTC.

The J gene is TRBJ2-2, the V gene TRBV9, with no clear D. There are 13 residues in the CDR3. Trimming took off 4 bases at V and 6 bases at J, with 10 bases between the two ends. Germline CDR1 and CDR2: SGDLS and YYNGEE. CDR3 bases: TGTGCCAGCAGCCCCCTGTTGGCCGGGGAGCTGTTTTTT. Translation: CASSPLLAGELFF.

V and J are TRBV7-2 and TRBJ2-7; 10 nucleotides align to TRBD1. Germline CDR1 reads SGHTA; CDR2 reads FQGNSA. The ends lost 3 bases at V and 4 bases at J; junction bases unmatched: 0. The CDR3 has 13 amino acids. In nucleotides, the CDR3 is TGTGCCAGCAGCTTGGACAGGGGGTACGAGCAGTACTTC. Encoded protein: CASSLDRGYEQYF. The whole variable domain, filled in from reference TRBV7-2 and TRBJ2-7, reads GAGVSQSPSNKVTEKGKDVELRCDPISGHTALYWYRQSLGQGLEFLIYFQGNSAPDKSGLPSDRFSAERTGGSVSTLTIQRTQQEDSAVYLCASSLDRGYEQYFGPGTRLTVT.

This rearrangement joins TRBV28 to TRBJ1-3; D possibly corresponds to TRBD1 (5 bases). V was pared by 6 bases and J by 1 base, with 16 bases between. CDR3 size: 16 residues. Germline V lookup: CDR1 MDHEN, CDR2 SYDVKM. CDR3 amino acids: CASRVPGKGSGNTIYF. CDR3 nucleotide sequence: TGTGCCAGCAGGGTTCCGGGGAAGGGGTCTGGAAACACCATATATTTT.

The CDR3 loop is CASTLGTSGTYEQYF. In DNA form, the CDR3 reads TGTGCCAGCACCCTCGGAACTAGCGGGACTTACGAGCAGTACTTC. The V gene is TRBV4-2, the J gene TRBJ2-7, with TRBD2 identical over 10 bases. In germline, CDR1 is LGHNA, CDR2 YNFKEQ. CDR3 size: 15 residues. V trimming: 7 bases; J trimming: 4 bases; junction bases outside the gene matches: 10.

This clone was counted once. This chain joins TRBV9 and TRBJ2-3, with 9 bases aligning to TRBD2. CDR1 and CDR2 from the germline V gene are SGDLS and YYNGEE. The trim removed 4 bases at V and 2 bases at J, leaving 11 bases unmatched. The CDR3 consists of 17 residues. DNA for the CDR3: TGTGCCAGCAGCCAAAGGGGCGGGAGGGCACACACAGATACGCAGTATTTT. Its translation: CASSQRGGRAHTDTQYF.

The CDR3 DNA sequence: TGTGCCAGTAGTACCAGACTAGCGGGAGGGCCACGGGGGCAGTATTTT. It translates to CASSTRLAGGPRGQYF. The rearrangement links TRBV19 to TRBJ2-3, with TRBD2 matching 14 bases. CDR1 and CDR2 from the germline V gene are LNHDA and SQIVND (reference sequence). This CDR3 contains 16 residues. The junction had 11 bases not matched to a gene; V was cut back by 4 bases and J by 11 bases.

J is TRBJ1-2 and V is TRBV5-4; no clear D gene. Germline-derived CDR1 and CDR2 are SGHNT and YYREEE (reference sequence). The V and J ends lost 4 bases and 1 base respectively, with 2 bases between them. The CDR3 is made up of 11 amino acids. The CDR3 spells CASSDNYGYTF. CDR3 DNA: TGTGCCAGCAGCGATAACTATGGCTACACCTTC.

CDR3 bases: TGTGCCAGTAGTACCCGGGACAGACCCTACGAGCAGTACTTC. As protein: CASSTRDRPYEQYF. The rearrangement uses TRBV19 and TRBJ2-7; 7 nucleotides agree with TRBD1. Germline V lookup: CDR1 LNHDA, CDR2 SQIVND (reference sequence). The CDR3 length is 14 residues. The trim removed 4 bases at V and 2 bases at J, leaving 5 bases unmatched.

The rearrangement links TRBV30 to TRBJ2-3, with 7 bases aligning to TRBD1. With 2 bases clipped from V and 3 bases from J, the junction kept 5 bases outside the gene matches. The germline V gene encodes CDR1 GTSNPN and CDR2 SVGIG (reference sequence). There are 14 residues in the CDR3. For the CDR3, the DNA is TGTGCCTGGAGTATTGGACAGGCTACAGATACGCAGTATTTT. Protein: CAWSIGQATDTQYF.

The DNA for the CDR3 is TGTGCCAGCAGCGCCTCCGGGACAGGGTCCTACAATGAGCAGTTCTTC. This gives the protein CASSASGTGSYNEQFF. This chain links TRBV9 with TRBJ2-1; 9 bases match TRBD1. The CDR3 contains 16 residues. Germline assignment: CDR1 SGDLS and CDR2 YYNGEE. V trimming: 3 bases; J trimming: 1 base; junction bases outside the gene matches: 5.